These T cell receptor beta chains were read from a single sample in a study of blood T cell repertoires in COVID-19. Libraries were prepared by immunoSEQ multiplex PCR; TCRdb keeps only in-frame clonotypes and omits some of them. The table has fewer than 400,000 clones, about 83% seen once. Sequenced material: peripheral blood. Receptor source: a man between 25 and 39 years old with active or convalescent COVID-19. CDR3s include the opening cysteine and the closing phenylalanine or tryptophan. The order of the fields is CDR3 protein, CDR3 DNA, J gene, D gene, CDR3 length, clone size, V gene. D genes are given only for firm matches. Rows give clone size only sometimes, using once, few, many, or a class for an expanded clone.

CDR3aa: CASSYSIQVGGEAFF
CDR3nt: TGTGCCAGCAGTTACTCGATACAGGTAGGGGGTGAAGCTTTCTTT
j_gene: TRBJ1-1
d_gene: .
len: 15
abundance: few
v_gene: TRBV6-5

CDR3aa: CASIAGTRYNEQFF
CDR3nt: TGTGCCAGCATTGCCGGGACTAGGTACAATGAGCAGTTCTTC
j_gene: TRBJ2-1
d_gene: TRBD2
len: 14
abundance: .
v_gene: TRBV6-5

CDR3aa: CASSWSENTEAFF
CDR3nt: TGTGCCAGCAGCTGGAGCGAGAACACTGAAGCTTTCTTT
j_gene: TRBJ1-1
d_gene: .
len: 13
abundance: .
v_gene: TRBV9

CDR3aa: CASSPPLRLAGGRETQYF
CDR3nt: TGTGCCAGCAGCCCGCCCTTAAGACTAGCGGGGGGCCGGGAGACCCAGTACTTC
j_gene: TRBJ2-5
d_gene: TRBD2
len: 18
abundance: .
v_gene: TRBV7-8

CDR3aa: CATATGGDEQYF
CDR3nt: TGTGCCACCGCGACAGGGGGCGACGAGCAGTACTTC
j_gene: TRBJ2-7
d_gene: TRBD1
len: 12
abundance: .
v_gene: TRBV24-1

CDR3aa: CASSSLRSSGEETQYF
CDR3nt: TGTGCCAGCAGTTCCCTCCGTTCAAGCGGGGAGGAGACCCAGTACTTC
j_gene: TRBJ2-5
d_gene: TRBD2
len: 16
abundance: .
v_gene: TRBV6-2/TRBV6-3

CDR3aa: CASRPTGGSYNSPLHF
CDR3nt: TGTGCCAGCCGACCTACAGGGGGATCCTATAATTCACCCCTCCACTTT
j_gene: TRBJ1-6
d_gene: TRBD1
len: 16
abundance: once
v_gene: TRBV5-6

CDR3aa: CASSIKPWTQYF
CDR3nt: TGTGCCAGCAGCATCAAGCCCTGGACCCAGTACTTC
j_gene: TRBJ2-5
d_gene: .
len: 12
abundance: .
v_gene: TRBV2

CDR3aa: CASILGTGNTEAFF
CDR3nt: TGTGCCAGCATCTTGGGGACAGGGAACACTGAAGCTTTCTTT
j_gene: TRBJ1-1
d_gene: TRBD1
len: 14
abundance: .
v_gene: TRBV5-5

CDR3aa: CASTGQGYTGELFF
CDR3nt: TGTGCCAGTACGGGACAGGGGTACACCGGGGAGCTGTTTTTT
j_gene: TRBJ2-2
d_gene: TRBD1
len: 14
abundance: .
v_gene: TRBV19

CDR3aa: CASSLGGGANYEQYF
CDR3nt: TGCGCCAGCAGCTTGGGCGGTGGAGCTAACTACGAGCAGTACTTC
j_gene: TRBJ2-7
d_gene: .
len: 15
abundance: .
v_gene: TRBV5-1

CDR3aa: CASSQHRGANVLTF
CDR3nt: TGTGCCAGCAGCCAGCATCGGGGGGCCAACGTCCTGACTTTC
j_gene: TRBJ2-6
d_gene: .
len: 14
abundance: few
v_gene: TRBV3-1/TRBV3-2

CDR3aa: CASTFGGEQYF
CDR3nt: TGTGCCAGCACCTTCGGGGGGGAGCAGTACTTC
j_gene: TRBJ2-7
d_gene: TRBD2
len: 11
abundance: .
v_gene: TRBV11-2

CDR3aa: CASIDPWGQDFTNYGYTF
CDR3nt: TGTGCCAGCATCGATCCTTGGGGACAGGATTTTACTAACTATGGCTACACCTTC
j_gene: TRBJ1-2
d_gene: TRBD1
len: 18
abundance: few
v_gene: TRBV28

CDR3aa: CASSQRQGSSPLHF
CDR3nt: TGTGCCAGCAGCCAACGACAGGGGTCGTCACCCCTCCACTTT
j_gene: TRBJ1-6
d_gene: TRBD1
len: 14
abundance: .
v_gene: TRBV7-8

CDR3aa: CASRSFRQGRTGELFF
CDR3nt: TGTGCCAGTCGATCATTTAGACAGGGGAGGACCGGGGAGCTGTTTTTT
j_gene: TRBJ2-2
d_gene: TRBD1
len: 16
abundance: .
v_gene: TRBV5-4

CDR3aa: CATTPGVARYEQYF
CDR3nt: TGTGCCACCACCCCGGGAGTGGCCAGATACGAGCAGTACTTC
j_gene: TRBJ2-7
d_gene: .
len: 14
abundance: .
v_gene: TRBV6-5

CDR3aa: CASSQQQGLYEQYF
CDR3nt: TGTGCCAGCAGCCAACAACAGGGATTATACGAGCAGTACTTC
j_gene: TRBJ2-7
d_gene: .
len: 14
abundance: .
v_gene: TRBV4-2

CDR3aa: CASSQVNRGTGELFF
CDR3nt: TGTGCCAGCAGCCAAGTTAACAGGGGCACCGGGGAGCTGTTTTTT
j_gene: TRBJ2-2
d_gene: TRBD1
len: 15
abundance: once
v_gene: TRBV3-1/TRBV3-2

CDR3aa: CASSVAVAGQETQYF
CDR3nt: TGTGCCAGCAGCGTAGCCGTAGCGGGGCAAGAGACCCAGTACTTC
j_gene: TRBJ2-5
d_gene: TRBD2
len: 15
abundance: .
v_gene: TRBV9

CDR3aa: CASSLHSSGANVLTF
CDR3nt: TGTGCCAGCAGCCTCCACAGCTCTGGGGCCAACGTCCTGACTTTC
j_gene: TRBJ2-6
d_gene: .
len: 15
abundance: once
v_gene: TRBV3-1/TRBV3-2

CDR3aa: CASRNAGQGGSPLHF
CDR3nt: TGTGCCAGCAGAAATGCCGGACAGGGAGGGTCACCCCTCCACTTT
j_gene: TRBJ1-6
d_gene: TRBD1
len: 15
abundance: .
v_gene: TRBV6-5

CDR3aa: CASSPGQGTSDAEAFF
CDR3nt: TGTGCCAGCTCACCGGGACAGGGGACCTCGGACGCTGAAGCTTTCTTT
j_gene: TRBJ1-1
d_gene: TRBD1
len: 16
abundance: once
v_gene: TRBV18

CDR3aa: CASSLAPGLRGGELFF
CDR3nt: TGTGCCAGCAGCTTAGCCCCGGGACTCCGGGGGGGGGAGCTGTTTTTT
j_gene: TRBJ2-2
d_gene: .
len: 16
abundance: .
v_gene: TRBV7-2

CDR3aa: CASSYFDAGGVEQYF
CDR3nt: TGTGCCAGCAGTTATTTTGACGCGGGGGGTGTGGAGCAGTACTTC
j_gene: TRBJ2-7
d_gene: TRBD2
len: 15
abundance: .
v_gene: TRBV6-2/TRBV6-3

CDR3aa: CASSVMTGITGELFF
CDR3nt: TGTGCCAGCTCAGTTATGACAGGGATCACCGGGGAGCTGTTTTTT
j_gene: TRBJ2-2
d_gene: TRBD1
len: 15
abundance: .
v_gene: TRBV18

CDR3aa: CASSQRELGWMNTEAFF
CDR3nt: TGTGCCAGCAGCCAGCGGGAACTCGGTTGGATGAACACTGAAGCTTTCTTT
j_gene: TRBJ1-1
d_gene: .
len: 17
abundance: .
v_gene: TRBV4-2

CDR3aa: CAISEGRGGQPQHF
CDR3nt: TGTGCCATCAGTGAGGGCAGGGGTGGTCAGCCCCAGCATTTT
j_gene: TRBJ1-5
d_gene: .
len: 14
abundance: .
v_gene: TRBV10-3

CDR3aa: CASSLALGQGPTGELFF
CDR3nt: TGTGCCAGCAGCTTGGCCCTAGGACAGGGACCCACCGGGGAGCTGTTTTTT
j_gene: TRBJ2-2
d_gene: TRBD1
len: 17
abundance: .
v_gene: TRBV5-4

CDR3aa: CASSPGVVNTEAFF
CDR3nt: TGTGCCAGCAGCCCGGGAGTTGTGAACACTGAAGCTTTCTTT
j_gene: TRBJ1-1
d_gene: .
len: 14
abundance: .
v_gene: TRBV5-6

CDR3aa: CASSEGSPGEAFF
CDR3nt: TGTGCCAGCAGTGAAGGCTCCCCGGGTGAAGCTTTCTTT
j_gene: TRBJ1-1
d_gene: .
len: 13
abundance: .
v_gene: TRBV6-4

CDR3aa: CASSYLLLAGWRHEQFF
CDR3nt: TGTGCCAGCAGTTACCTCTTGTTGGCAGGGTGGCGACATGAGCAGTTCTTC
j_gene: TRBJ2-1
d_gene: .
len: 17
abundance: .
v_gene: TRBV6-2/TRBV6-3

CDR3aa: CASSPRVQGENTGELFF
CDR3nt: TGTGCCAGCAGTCCCAGAGTCCAGGGGGAGAACACCGGGGAGCTGTTTTTT
j_gene: TRBJ2-2
d_gene: TRBD1
len: 17
abundance: few
v_gene: TRBV28

CDR3aa: CASSPVVRGFTDTQYF
CDR3nt: TGTGCCAGCAGTCCAGTAGTCAGGGGTTTCACAGATACGCAGTATTTT
j_gene: TRBJ2-3
d_gene: .
len: 16
abundance: .
v_gene: TRBV27

CDR3aa: CASSVTVNTEAFF
CDR3nt: TGTGCCAGCAGTGTGACTGTGAACACTGAAGCTTTCTTT
j_gene: TRBJ1-1
d_gene: .
len: 13
abundance: once
v_gene: TRBV28

CDR3aa: CASSTYRGEYGYTF
CDR3nt: TGTGCCAGCAGTACCTACAGGGGAGAGTATGGCTACACCTTC
j_gene: TRBJ1-2
d_gene: TRBD1
len: 14
abundance: .
v_gene: TRBV28

CDR3aa: CASSLGAANTEAFF
CDR3nt: TGTGCCAGCAGCCTTGGGGCGGCGAACACTGAAGCTTTCTTT
j_gene: TRBJ1-1
d_gene: .
len: 14
abundance: .
v_gene: TRBV3-1/TRBV3-2

CDR3aa: CASSLEKRGPGTGELFF
CDR3nt: TGTGCCAGCTCACTCGAGAAAAGGGGGCCGGGGACCGGGGAGCTGTTTTTT
j_gene: TRBJ2-2
d_gene: TRBD1
len: 17
abundance: .
v_gene: TRBV18

CDR3aa: CASRRDLAYEQYF
CDR3nt: TGTGCCAGCAGGCGGGACCTTGCCTACGAGCAGTACTTC
j_gene: TRBJ2-7
d_gene: .
len: 13
abundance: .
v_gene: TRBV12-3/TRBV12-4

CDR3aa: CASSQDRHPQRHEQYF
CDR3nt: TGTGCCAGCAGCCAAGATCGACACCCTCAACGGCACGAGCAGTACTTC
j_gene: TRBJ2-7
d_gene: .
len: 16
abundance: .
v_gene: TRBV3-1/TRBV3-2

CDR3aa: CASSVQWGAGELFF
CDR3nt: TGTGCCAGCAGCGTCCAGTGGGGGGCCGGGGAGCTGTTTTTT
j_gene: TRBJ2-2
d_gene: .
len: 14
abundance: .
v_gene: TRBV9

CDR3aa: CASSLAPGEKLFF
CDR3nt: TGTGCCAGCAGCTTGGCCCCGGGTGAAAAACTGTTTTTT
j_gene: TRBJ1-4
d_gene: .
len: 13
abundance: .
v_gene: TRBV5-5

CDR3aa: CASSPGGPRQVNEQFF
CDR3nt: TGTGCCAGCAGTCCCGGCGGTCCTAGGCAAGTCAATGAGCAGTTCTTC
j_gene: TRBJ2-1
d_gene: .
len: 16
abundance: .
v_gene: TRBV27

CDR3aa: CASSQSPGQGYEQYF
CDR3nt: TGCGCCAGCAGCCAGTCACCGGGACAGGGCTACGAGCAGTACTTC
j_gene: TRBJ2-7
d_gene: TRBD1
len: 15
abundance: .
v_gene: TRBV4-1

CDR3aa: CASLGGSHYGNQPQHF
CDR3nt: TGTGCCTCCCTGGGCGGGAGCCATTACGGCAATCAGCCCCAGCATTTT
j_gene: TRBJ1-5
d_gene: .
len: 16
abundance: .
v_gene: TRBV30

CDR3aa: CASSQELWTLQPQHF
CDR3nt: TGCGCCAGCAGTCAAGAATTATGGACACTGCAGCCCCAGCATTTT
j_gene: TRBJ1-5
d_gene: .
len: 15
abundance: .
v_gene: TRBV23-1

CDR3aa: CASTPSSQDTQYF
CDR3nt: TGTGCCAGTACCCCAAGTAGCCAAGATACGCAGTATTTT
j_gene: TRBJ2-3
d_gene: .
len: 13
abundance: .
v_gene: TRBV19

CDR3aa: CASSLEGDTEAFF
CDR3nt: TGTGCCAGCAGCTTAGAAGGGGATACTGAAGCTTTCTTT
j_gene: TRBJ1-1
d_gene: .
len: 13
abundance: .
v_gene: TRBV11-2

CDR3aa: CASSIVGSPGELFF
CDR3nt: TGTGCCAGTAGTATAGTGGGCAGCCCCGGGGAGCTGTTTTTT
j_gene: TRBJ2-2
d_gene: .
len: 14
abundance: .
v_gene: TRBV19

CDR3aa: CASSLGQGAYEQYF
CDR3nt: TGCGCCAGCAGCTTGGGACAGGGGGCCTACGAGCAGTACTTC
j_gene: TRBJ2-7
d_gene: TRBD1
len: 14
abundance: .
v_gene: TRBV5-1

CDR3aa: CASSFASTYEQYF
CDR3nt: TGCGCCAGCAGCTTCGCCAGTACCTACGAGCAGTACTTC
j_gene: TRBJ2-7
d_gene: .
len: 13
abundance: .
v_gene: TRBV5-1

CDR3aa: CASSRATNTEAFF
CDR3nt: TGCGCCAGCAGCCGAGCCACGAACACTGAAGCTTTCTTT
j_gene: TRBJ1-1
d_gene: .
len: 13
abundance: .
v_gene: TRBV4-3

CDR3aa: CASSLSPKRITQHF
CDR3nt: TGTGCCAGCAGCTTGAGCCCAAAGAGGATTACCCAGCATTTT
j_gene: TRBJ1-5
d_gene: .
len: 14
abundance: .
v_gene: TRBV5-5

CDR3aa: CSAQRSEQYF
CDR3nt: TGCAGTGCGCAACGGAGCGAGCAGTACTTC
j_gene: TRBJ2-7
d_gene: .
len: 10
abundance: .
v_gene: TRBV20-1